The 9 T cell receptor beta chains given below trace back to one sample, sequenced in a study of blood T cells in healthy people across ages. A sample-barcoded 5' primer and a J-beta primer mix were used in a second PCR of roughly 7 to 11 cycles. TCRdb redid the calling of the 5' RACE reads with MiXCR, one entry per CDR3 protein. The repertoire holds around 500,000 distinct CDR3 sequences, with roughly a quarter as singletons. Another study also made use of these data, one on T cells of mothers and their children.

Sequencing was done on a sample of blood. Receptors were obtained from a boy between 2 and 10 years old in good health.

The chain has TRBV14 and TRBJ2-5; 7 nucleotides line up with TRBD1. The junction had 11 bases not matched to a gene; V was cut back by 0 bases and J by 4 bases. The CDR3 is made up of 17 amino acids. The germline CDR1 and CDR2 sequences are SGHDN and FVKESK. CDR3 region: CASSQDRRGWEPETQYF. The DNA for the CDR3 is TGTGCCAGCAGCCAAGATCGCAGGGGGTGGGAGCCAGAGACCCAGTACTTC.

The rearrangement links TRBV6-5 to TRBJ2-7; either TRBD1 or TRBD2 may fit D (5 bases each). CDR3 length: 13 residues. Germline CDR1 reads MNHEY; CDR2 reads SVGAGI. The V gene lost 6 bases and the J gene lost 3 bases, with 12 bases spanning the gap. The CDR3 DNA sequence: TGTGCCAGCAGCCGGGACCCCGACTACGAGCAGTACTTC. It encodes CASSRDPDYEQYF.

V usage is TRBV15 and J usage is TRBJ1-2, with 9 bases matching TRBD1. Trimming took 0 bases from V and 8 from J; bases not matched to a gene: 10. Germline V gene data show CDR1 as LNHNV and CDR2 as YYDKDF (reference sequence). There are 16 residues in the CDR3. The CDR3 nucleotides read TGTGCCACCAGCAGAGATTACCGAGCGGGGACAGGGGGCTACACCTTC. The encoded protein is CATSRDYRAGTGGYTF.

DNA of the CDR3: TGTGCCAGCAGCGTAGGTGGCGGGGGGACCCAAGAGACCCAGTACTTC. This sequence encodes CASSVGGGGTQETQYF. The V gene is TRBV9, the J gene TRBJ2-5; 8 bases align to TRBD2. Germline-derived CDR1 and CDR2 are SGDLS and YYNGEE. The CDR3 loop spans 16 amino acids. The J segment lost 1 base and the V segment lost 0 bases, leaving 5 bases of the junction unmatched.

V is TRBV10-3 and J is TRBJ2-1, with 9 nucleotides matching TRBD2. The V and J ends lost 6 bases and 7 bases, in that order; junction bases with no gene match: 19. The CDR3 runs to 18 residues. Germline V gene data show CDR1 as ENHRY and CDR2 as SYGVKD. The DNA of the CDR3 is TGTGCCATCAGGGAAATAGGCGGTAGCGGGGGTAGGCGTAATGAGCAGTTCTTC. Protein sequence: CAIREIGGSGGRRNEQFF.

CDR3 region: CASSLAGPSGGDAYEQYF. CDR3 coding DNA: TGCGCCAGCAGCTTGGCGGGCCCCTCAGGGGGTGATGCCTACGAGCAGTACTTC. The chain carries TRBV5-1 and TRBJ2-7; TRBD1 agrees at 7 bases. The V and J ends lost 0 bases and 2 bases, in that order; junction bases with no gene match: 14. From germline, CDR1 is SGHRS and CDR2 YFSETQ. This CDR3 is 18 amino acids long.

The rearrangement joins TRBV10-3 to TRBJ2-5; 11 nucleotides line up with TRBD2. The tail of the sequence fits TRBJ2-1 better, so the J call may be wrong. The germline CDR1 and CDR2 sequences are ENHRY and SYGVKD. The CDR3 extends over 16 amino acids. The DNA for the CDR3 is TGTGCCATCAGTAGTACTAGCGGGAGTTTTCCTGATGAGCAGTTCTTC. Protein: CAISSTSGSFPDEQFF.

This clonotype was found a few times. This chain connects TRBV29-1 to TRBJ2-5; D perhaps matches TRBD1 (5 bases). CDR3 length: 13 amino acids. CDR1 SQVTM and CDR2 ANQGSEA come from the germline V gene. Trimming removed 3 bases at V and 4 bases at J, with 12 bases between. Here the CDR3 DNA reads TGCAGCGTTGAGGGGCAGGTCCCAGAGACCCAGTACTTC. Its protein is CSVEGQVPETQYF.

The chain couples TRBV7-2 to TRBJ2-1; 8 positions match TRBD2. The CDR3 runs 15 residues. J lost 5 bases, V lost 5 bases, and 8 bases had no gene match. The germline CDR1 and CDR2 sequences are SGHTA and FQGNSA. The CDR3 DNA sequence: TGTGCCAGCAGCCCCGGGACTAGAGGGGACAATGAGCAGTTCTTC. Its translation: CASSPGTRGDNEQFF.